This T cell receptor beta chain was retrieved from a study of T-cell reconstitution after alpha-beta-depleted transplantation in children. Study conclusions and caveats: Approximately two months post-transplant, alpha-beta T cells reportedly originated from several hundred expanded graft clones. At day 60, the high TCRbeta diversity found in some patients originated from recipient T cells and thymic progenitors that had survived.

This clonotype was detected only a few times. The antigen remains unidentified. For TCRbeta, the library was prepared with unique molecular identifiers. MiXCR, applied by TCRdb to the PCR reads, yields one record per CDR3 protein. The sample lists a few hundred thousand distinct CDR3 sequences, 25% to 30% occurring once. The CDR3 runs to 15 residues. V lost 0 bases to trimming and J lost 1 base, with 9 bases between them. Germline V gives CDR1 SGHTA, CDR2 FQGTGA. This receptor was identified in a boy younger than two with Wiskott-Aldrich syndrome, due to receive a stem cell transplant. Sample: PBMCs, taken before TCRalphabeta/CD19-depleted stem cell transplant. The J gene is TRBJ1-1, the V gene TRBV7-3; no reliable D call. CDR3 sequence (DNA): TGTGCCAGCAGCTTAACGCGGTTGGGGAACACTGAAGCTTTCTTT. This sequence encodes CASSLTRLGNTEAFF.